One sample yielded the 19 T cell receptor beta chains listed below, sequenced in a study of OX40 agonist ivuxolimab in advanced cancers. Measured with immunoSEQ multiplex PCR; TCRdb has only the in-frame clones, and not every one. Seen here are 70,000 or so clones, about nine tenths observed once, and the top ten hold roughly 1.3%. The sequenced sample was CD4+ or CD8+ T cells sorted from blood, obtained in a trial of the OX40 agonist ivuxolimab. All receptors derive from an adult with an advanced solid tumor such as melanoma, head and neck, liver or kidney cancer.

V usage is TRBV2 and J usage is TRBJ2-3, with a possible D match to TRBD2 (6 bases). The CDR3 consists of 14 residues. Germline loops: CDR1 SNHLY, CDR2 FYNNEI. Trimming shortened V by 6 bases and J by 0 bases, and 10 bases separated the two germline ends. The CDR3 DNA follows: TGTGCCAGCAGCCCGGGGGAAAGCACAGATACGCAGTATTTT. It translates to CASSPGESTDTQYF.

The chain employs TRBV5-1 and TRBJ2-3; 12 bases fit TRBD2. CDR1 is SGHRS and CDR2 is YFSETQ in the germline V gene. This CDR3 region has 16 residues. V was pared by 0 bases and J by 6 bases, with 5 bases of the junction left unmatched. CDR3 sequence (DNA): TGCGCCAGCAGCTTGGGTGCTAGCGGGGGGGGCGATACGCAGTATTTT. Translating gives CASSLGASGGGDTQYF.

The rearrangement links TRBV2 to TRBJ2-4; 9 nucleotides match TRBD2. The CDR3 has 16 residues. The trim removed 2 bases at V and 1 base at J, leaving 3 bases unmatched. Germline CDR1 SNHLY, CDR2 FYNNEI. The CDR3 sequence: CASSEIAGAAKNIQYF. As DNA, the CDR3 is TGTGCCAGCAGTGAAATAGCGGGAGCTGCCAAAAACATTCAGTACTTC.

The chain combines TRBV28 with TRBJ2-1; the D is unclear. The germline CDR1 and CDR2 sequences are MDHEN and SYDVKM. The ends were cut back, 6 bases at V and 10 bases at J, with 19 bases in the middle. The CDR3 loop spans 14 amino acids. CDR3 loop: CASSPPPGRREQFF. The CDR3 DNA reads as TGTGCCAGCAGCCCGCCCCCGGGCCGACGGGAGCAGTTCTTC.

Turning to this clone: A junction boundary mismatches the germline segment, possibly from a read error. The chain joins TRBV7-7 to TRBJ2-5; maybe TRBD1 (5 bases). CDR1 and CDR2 (germline): SSHAT, FNYEAQ (reference sequence). The CDR3 loop spans 13 amino acids. CDR3 nucleotides: TGTGCTAGCAGCCAGGGTCCCCAAGAGACCCAGTACTTC. Translation: CASSQGPQETQYF. The entire variable domain, with the rest obtained from reference TRBV7-7 and TRBJ2-5, is as follows: GAGVSQSPRYKVTKRGQDVTLRCDPISSHATLYWYQQALGQGPEFLTYFNYEAQPDKSGLPSDRFSAERPEGSISTLTIQRTEQRDSAMYRCASSQGPQETQYFGPGTRLLVL.

The chain has TRBV30 and TRBJ2-2; 13 bases are shared with TRBD2. The CDR3 has 19 residues. Germline V CDR1 and CDR2: GTSNPN, SVGIG (reference sequence). With 5 bases clipped from V and 5 bases from J, the junction kept 17 bases outside the gene matches. The CDR3 loop reads CAWHRTSGSYLGWTGELFF. The CDR3 coding sequence is TGTGCCTGGCATCGGACTAGCGGGAGTTATCTCGGCTGGACCGGGGAGCTGTTTTTT. The full variable domain, in which reference TRBV30 and TRBJ2-2 provide the parts outside the CDR3, is SQTIHQWPATLVQPVGSPLSLECTVEGTSNPNLYWYRQAAGRGLQLLFYSVGIGQISSEVPQNLSASRPQDRQFILSSKKLLLSDSGFYLCAWHRTSGSYLGWTGELFFGEGSRLTVL.

The rearrangement links TRBV2 to TRBJ1-1; tentative D call: TRBD1 (5 bases). The V gene lost 5 bases and the J gene lost 5 bases, with 15 bases spanning the gap. Germline V lookup: CDR1 SNHLY, CDR2 FYNNEI. CDR3 length equals 14 residues. In nucleotides, the CDR3 is TGTGCCAGCAGTTCCCAGGGTTCCTCGACTGAAGCTTTCTTT. Translating gives CASSSQGSSTEAFF.

This chain uses TRBV9 with TRBJ2-2, with D unclear. CDR3 length equals 14 residues. Per germline, CDR1 SGDLS and CDR2 YYNGEE. Trimming removed 0 bases at V and 7 bases at J, with 10 bases between. The CDR3 spells CASSVVRRGGELFF. In DNA form, the CDR3 reads TGTGCCAGCAGCGTAGTCAGGCGCGGCGGGGAGCTGTTTTTT.

The CDR3 loop is CASRAPQAPYEQYF. CDR3 nucleotide sequence: TGTGCCAGCAGGGCACCTCAGGCCCCCTACGAGCAGTACTTC. The chain joins TRBV6-1 to TRBJ2-7; D is unclear. The CDR3 totals 14 residues. CDR1 and CDR2 from the germline V gene are MNHNS and SASEGT. V shed 6 bases and J shed 2 bases, with 14 bases lying between them.

The gene calls are TRBV28 and TRBJ1-2; TRBD1 matches at 11 bases. The V gene's germline CDR1 is MDHEN and CDR2 SYDVKM. V was clipped by 9 bases and J by 4 bases; unmatched bases: 7. This CDR3 has 14 residues. Written as DNA, the CDR3 is TGTGCCAGTAGGGGACAGGGGGAACCCTATGGCTACACCTTC. Protein: CASRGQGEPYGYTF.

With respect to this clone: One end of the junction fails to match germline, which may point to a read error. Written as DNA, the CDR3 is TGTGCTAGCAGCTTTGGCTGGGGGGAGACCCAGTACTTC. Translating it yields CASSFGWGETQYF. This chain links TRBV7-7 with TRBJ2-5, with D perhaps assigned TRBD1 or TRBD2 (5 bases each). Germline CDR1 reads SSHAT; CDR2 reads FNYEAQ (reference sequence). The CDR3 contains 13 residues.

CDR3: CASRGRTGTRRLYGYTF. DNA of the CDR3: TGTGCCAGCAGGGGACGGACAGGGACCCGCCGACTATATGGCTACACCTTC. The rearrangement joins TRBV5-6 to TRBJ1-2; 8 bases fit TRBD1. The CDR3 sequence is 17 residues long. Germline V lookup: CDR1 SGHDT, CDR2 YYEEEE. Unmatched junction bases numbered 17, after V lost 5 bases and J lost 5 bases.

The genes are TRBV4-2 and TRBJ2-3, with unresolved D. The CDR3 is 15 amino acids. Trimming took off 4 bases at V and 2 bases at J, with 13 bases between the two ends. Germline loops: CDR1 LGHNA, CDR2 YNFKEQ. The CDR3 DNA reads TGTGCCAGCAGCCCAGACGTCTCGACCACAGATACGCAGTATTTT. It yields the protein CASSPDVSTTDTQYF.

There are a few counts of this clone. The gene calls are TRBV5-1 and TRBJ2-1; TRBD1 agrees at 9 bases. This CDR3 region has 16 residues. The germline gives CDR1 SGHRS, CDR2 YFSETQ. With 2 bases clipped from V and 4 bases from J, the junction kept 7 bases outside the gene matches. The CDR3 loop reads CASSLTGTGLYNEQFF. The CDR3, as DNA: TGCGCCAGCAGCTTAACCGGGACAGGGTTGTACAATGAGCAGTTCTTC.

With regard to this clone: Compared with germline, one end of the junction differs, possibly owing to a read error. The chain combines TRBV7-7 with TRBJ2-2; TRBD1 is a possible D gene (5 bases). Germline V lookup: CDR1 SSHAT, CDR2 FNYEAQ (reference sequence). This CDR3 has 14 residues. The CDR3 loop reads CASKARVETGELFF. In nucleotides, the CDR3 is TGTGCTAGCAAGGCCAGGGTAGAAACCGGGGAGCTGTTTTTT. The variable domain in full, completed from reference TRBV7-7 and TRBJ2-2, reads GAGVSQSPRYKVTKRGQDVTLRCDPISSHATLYWYQQALGQGPEFLTYFNYEAQPDKSGLPSDRFSAERPEGSISTLTIQRTEQRDSAMYRCASKARVETGELFFGEGSRLTVL.

The gene calls are TRBV27 and TRBJ2-7; D possibly corresponds to TRBD1 (6 bases). V lost 0 bases, J lost 4 bases, and 13 bases lay in between. Per the germline V gene, CDR1 is MNHEY and CDR2 is SMNVEV (reference sequence). This CDR3 has 15 amino acids. The CDR3 spells CASSLSPQGRYEQYF. CDR3 DNA sequence: TGTGCCAGCAGTTTATCCCCACAGGGTCGGTACGAGCAGTACTTC.

The V and J genes are TRBV27 and TRBJ1-6, with D maybe TRBD1 (5 bases). Germline V CDR1 and CDR2: MNHEY, SMNVEV (reference sequence). CDR3 length equals 16 residues. The germline V and J ends were trimmed by 2 bases and 8 bases, with 16 bases remaining between them. CDR3 sequence: CASSLVGARADSPLHF. The CDR3 DNA is TGTGCCAGCAGTTTAGTTGGGGCCAGGGCTGATTCACCCCTCCACTTT.

V and J are TRBV18 and TRBJ1-1; weak D call: TRBD1 (5 bases). V lost 2 bases, J lost 4 bases, and 11 bases lay in between. CDR1 KGHSH and CDR2 LQKENI come from the germline V gene. CDR3 size: 14 residues. In DNA, the CDR3 is TGTGCCAGCTCACCAAACCAGGGACGCACTGAAGCTTTCTTT. The encoded protein is CASSPNQGRTEAFF.

The gene calls are TRBV7-9 and TRBJ2-5; 8 positions agree with TRBD1. Per the germline V gene, CDR1 is SEHNR and CDR2 is FQNEAQ (reference sequence). With 5 bases clipped from V and 3 bases from J, the junction kept 8 bases outside the gene matches. This CDR3 contains 15 residues. CDR3 region: CASSTTGVLKETQYF. The DNA of the CDR3 is TGTGCCAGCAGCACGACAGGGGTTCTTAAAGAGACCCAGTACTTC.